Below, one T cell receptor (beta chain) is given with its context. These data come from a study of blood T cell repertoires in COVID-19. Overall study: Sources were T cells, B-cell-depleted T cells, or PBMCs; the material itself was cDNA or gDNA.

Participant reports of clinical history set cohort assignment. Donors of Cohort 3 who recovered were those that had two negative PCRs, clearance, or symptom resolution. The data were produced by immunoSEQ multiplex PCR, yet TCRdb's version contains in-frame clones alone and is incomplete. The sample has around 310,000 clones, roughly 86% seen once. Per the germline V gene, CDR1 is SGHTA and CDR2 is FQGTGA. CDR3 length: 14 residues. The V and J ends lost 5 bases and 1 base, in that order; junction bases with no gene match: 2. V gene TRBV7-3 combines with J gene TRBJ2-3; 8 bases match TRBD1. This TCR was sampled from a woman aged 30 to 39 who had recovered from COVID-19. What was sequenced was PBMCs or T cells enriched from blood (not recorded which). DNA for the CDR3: TGTGCCAGCAGCCCGACAGGGGGCACAGATACGCAGTATTTT. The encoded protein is CASSPTGGTDTQYF.